One sample yielded the 21 T cell receptor beta chains listed below, sequenced in a study of shared clonotypes between healthy human individuals. This table comes from immunoSEQ multiplex PCR, and its TCRdb copy is limited to in-frame clones, with some not included. The profile covers approximately 1,500,000 clones, with approximately 96% appearing a single time and approximately 1.1% taken by the ten largest. Sequencing was done on a sample of naive CD4+ T cells sorted from blood. Documented subset: CD45RA+ positively selected. Receptors were obtained from a man aged 25-45 years in good health.

About this clone itself: Other DNA sequences within the sample encode an identical CDR3. The V call is TRBV5-1, the J call TRBJ2-1; possibly TRBD1 or TRBD2 for D (5 bases each). V was clipped by 4 bases and J by 2 bases, with 13 bases between them. The CDR3 runs 15 residues. The germline gives CDR1 SGHRS, CDR2 YFSETQ. The CDR3 region has the DNA TGCGCCAGCAGCAGAACCGGGACCACCTACAATGAGCAGTTCTTC. Translated: CASSRTGTTYNEQFF.

The V call is TRBV29-1, the J call TRBJ1-5; no clear D. This CDR3 has 14 residues. CDR1 is SQVTM and CDR2 is ANQGSEA in the germline V gene. Trimming shortened V by 4 bases and J by 0 bases, and 10 bases separated the two germline ends. The CDR3 DNA reads TGCAGCGTTGTTTTGGGTTCTAGCAATCAGCCCCAGCATTTT. As protein: CSVVLGSSNQPQHF. Complete variable domain (other parts from reference TRBV29-1 and TRBJ1-5): SAVISQKPSRDICQRGTSLTIQCQVDSQVTMMFWYRQQPGQSLTLIATANQGSEATYESGFVIDKFPISRPNLTFSTLTVSNMSPEDSSIYLCSVVLGSSNQPQHFGDGTRLSIL.

In its sample, this clone was seen a few times. V gene TRBV6-1 combines with J gene TRBJ1-2; no reliable D call. The germline V gene encodes CDR1 MNHNS and CDR2 SASEGT. The germline V and J ends were trimmed by 3 bases and 5 bases, with 7 bases remaining between them. The CDR3 spans 12 residues. CDR3 amino acids: CASSDNLYGYTF. The DNA of the CDR3 is TGTGCCAGCAGTGACAACCTTTATGGCTACACCTTC.

The chain has TRBV11-2 and TRBJ2-2, with D perhaps matching TRBD1 or TRBD2 (5 bases each). In germline, CDR1 is SGHAT, CDR2 FQNNGV. Trimming removed 3 bases at V and 1 base at J, with 9 bases between. CDR3 length: 15 amino acids. CDR3 protein: CASSFGGWNTGELFF. The CDR3 nucleotides read TGTGCCAGCAGCTTTGGGGGTTGGAACACCGGGGAGCTGTTTTTT.

The chain joins TRBV5-1 to TRBJ2-5, with D possibly called TRBD1 or TRBD2 (5 bases each). Germline values: CDR1 SGHRS, CDR2 YFSETQ. The CDR3 length is 17 residues. V was trimmed by 0 bases and J by 0 bases, leaving 15 bases between them. The CDR3 here is CASSLAVRGGHQETQYF. In DNA form, the CDR3 reads TGCGCCAGCAGCTTGGCCGTTAGGGGCGGGCACCAAGAGACCCAGTACTTC.

The V and J genes are TRBV10-3 and TRBJ2-7; 7 bases are a match to TRBD1. The CDR3 covers 13 residues. Germline V lookup: CDR1 ENHRY, CDR2 SYGVKD. Trimming took 7 bases from V and 3 from J; bases not matched to a gene: 6. This CDR3 is CAITADRYYEQYF. CDR3 nucleotides: TGTGCCATCACCGCGGACAGGTACTACGAGCAGTACTTC.

The chain carries TRBV5-6 and TRBJ1-1, with a tentative D call TRBD1 (5 bases). Germline V gene sequence: CDR1 SGHDT, CDR2 YYEEEE. The V end lost 1 base, the J end lost 10 bases, and 17 bases lay between the germline ends. CDR3 length: 14 residues. The DNA for the CDR3 is TGTGCCAGCAGCTTGACCCCCCTGGGGGAGGTAGCTTTCTTT. It is translated as CASSLTPLGEVAFF.

A word on this clone: Other DNA sequences in this sample translate to the same CDR3. The chain employs TRBV5-1 and TRBJ2-7; 8 positions match TRBD1. V dropped 2 bases and J dropped 4; count of bases not matched to a gene: 5. Germline CDR1 is SGHRS and CDR2 is YFSETQ. The length of the CDR3 is 14 residues. The CDR3 protein is CASSFGTGTYEQYF. In DNA, the CDR3 is TGCGCCAGCAGCTTCGGGACAGGAACATACGAGCAGTACTTC. The whole variable domain, remainder taken from reference TRBV5-1 and TRBJ2-7, is KAGVTQTPRYLIKTRGQQVTLSCSPISGHRSVSWYQQTPGQGLQFLFEYFSETQRNKGNFPGRFSGRQFSNSRSEMNVSTLELGDSALYLCASSFGTGTYEQYFGPGTRLTVT.

The rearrangement joins TRBV29-1 to TRBJ2-3; D is unresolved. This CDR3 has 15 amino acids. Trimming took 4 bases from V and 2 from J, leaving 16 bases between them. CDR1 is SQVTM and CDR2 is ANQGSEA in the germline V gene. Here the CDR3 DNA reads TGCAGCGTTGTGCAGTCTGGCGAGACCACAGATACGCAGTATTTT. Residues: CSVVQSGETTDTQYF.

This clone was found once. The genes are TRBV28 and TRBJ2-7; 9 bases match TRBD1. Germline V lookup: CDR1 MDHEN, CDR2 SYDVKM. The CDR3 totals 15 residues. J was trimmed by 1 base and V by 6 bases; bases with no gene match: 7. Written as DNA, the CDR3 is TGTGCCAGCAGAACCGCGGGACAGGGTTCCTACGAGCAGTACTTC. It encodes CASRTAGQGSYEQYF.

The chain recombines TRBV19 with TRBJ2-7, with 7 positions matching TRBD1. This CDR3 is 15 amino acids long. In germline, CDR1 is LNHDA, CDR2 SQIVND (reference sequence). The junction had 9 bases not matched to a gene; V was cut back by 6 bases and J by 1 base. CDR3 sequence reads: CASREQGQSSYEQYF. Here the CDR3 DNA reads TGTGCCAGTAGGGAACAGGGGCAAAGTTCCTACGAGCAGTACTTC.

The V and J genes are TRBV4-3 and TRBJ2-1; TRBD1 aligns across 7 bases. Germline CDR1 and CDR2: LGHNA and YSLEER. V gave up 2 bases and J gave up 8 bases; unmatched junction bases: 3. The CDR3 contains 13 residues. CDR3 nucleotide sequence: TGCGCCAGCAGCCAACGACAGGGTTATGAGCAGTTCTTC. This encodes CASSQRQGYEQFF.

This rearrangement joins TRBV7-3 to TRBJ2-3; D is ambiguous. Germline lookup yields CDR1 SGHTA and CDR2 FQGTGA. The CDR3 contains 16 residues. V was pared by 1 base and J by 0 bases, with 11 bases between. The CDR3 loop is CASSLSRRSSTDTQYF. The DNA for the CDR3 is TGTGCCAGCAGCTTAAGCCGAAGGTCTAGCACAGATACGCAGTATTTT.

The J gene is TRBJ2-6, the V gene TRBV27, with TRBD1 as a possible D gene (6 bases). Germline CDR1 reads MNHEY; CDR2 reads SMNVEV (reference sequence). V lost 3 bases and J 1 base, leaving 16 bases between the germline ends. The CDR3 contains 18 residues. CDR3 nucleotides: TGTGCCAGCAGTTTCCAGGGGACGCGATTTTCTGGGGCCAACGTCCTGACTTTC. This codes for CASSFQGTRFSGANVLTF.

The V call is TRBV5-5, the J call TRBJ2-7; D is ambiguous. V was shortened by 8 bases and J by 0 bases, with 18 bases between the two germline ends. The length of the CDR3 is 15 residues. The V gene's germline CDR1 is SGHKS and CDR2 YYEKEE (reference sequence). The chain's CDR3 is CASNSVGFTSYEQYF. The DNA of the CDR3 is TGTGCCAGTAACTCGGTCGGATTTACCTCCTACGAGCAGTACTTC.

The rearrangement links TRBV5-1 to TRBJ1-5; 7 bases map to TRBD1. Germline V lookup: CDR1 SGHRS, CDR2 YFSETQ. This CDR3 spans 14 amino acids. With V trimmed by 2 bases and J by 5 bases, 4 bases remained unmatched. The CDR3 region has the DNA TGCGCCAGCAGCTTAACAGGGGATGATCAGCCCCAGCATTTT. It translates to CASSLTGDDQPQHF.

The rearrangement joins TRBV18 to TRBJ2-5; 7 bases fit TRBD1. In germline, CDR1 is KGHSH, CDR2 LQKENI. V lost 4 bases, J lost 5 bases, and 4 bases stayed unmatched. This CDR3 region has 13 residues. This CDR3 is CASSRTGSETQYF. The DNA for the CDR3 is TGTGCCAGCTCACGGACAGGTAGTGAGACCCAGTACTTC.

The chain carries TRBV28 and TRBJ2-3; TRBD1 agrees at 9 bases. The V gene end was trimmed by 4 bases and the J gene end by 1 base; junction bases not matched to a gene: 12. CDR1 and CDR2 (germline): MDHEN, SYDVKM. This CDR3 is built from 18 residues. CDR3 DNA sequence: TGTGCCAGCAGTTCCCCCGGGACAGGGAATTATGGCACAGATACGCAGTATTTT. Its protein product is CASSSPGTGNYGTDTQYF.

This sequence joins TRBV4-3 and TRBJ1-2; D not resolved. Germline V gives CDR1 LGHNA, CDR2 YSLEER. CDR3 length equals 15 residues. V was cut by 1 base and J by 1 base, with 10 bases left in between. The CDR3 spells CASSQAGNNNYGYTF. In DNA, the CDR3 is TGCGCCAGCAGCCAAGCAGGCAACAATAACTATGGCTACACCTTC.

The chain joins TRBV6-5 to TRBJ1-2; D remains ambiguous. The ends were cut back, 5 bases at V and 8 bases at J, with 12 bases in the middle. Germline V CDR1 and CDR2: MNHEY, SVGAGI. The CDR3 extends over 12 amino acids. Here the CDR3 reads CASSTRAGGYTF. DNA for the CDR3: TGTGCCAGCAGTACCCGGGCCGGCGGCTACACCTTC.

V usage is TRBV28 and J usage is TRBJ2-7; D unclear. Trimming took 2 bases from V and 0 from J, leaving 8 bases between them. In germline, CDR1 is MDHEN, CDR2 SYDVKM. The CDR3 loop spans 14 amino acids. CDR3 in amino acids: CASSLTTGSYEQYF. Written as DNA, the CDR3 is TGTGCCAGCAGTTTAACCACGGGCTCCTACGAGCAGTACTTC. Based on the CDR3 plus reference TRBV28 and TRBJ2-7, the full variable domain is DVKVTQSSRYLVKRTGEKVFLECVQDMDHENMFWYRQDPGLGLRLIYFSYDVKMKEKGDIPEGYSVSREKKERFSLILESASTNQTSMYLCASSLTTGSYEQYFGPGTRLTVT.